These T cell receptor beta chains were read from a single sample in a study of T cell repertoires in cytomegalovirus infection. One entry per CDR3 protein, called by TCRdb with MiXCR from the reads. The sample includes just over 150,000 distinct CDR3 sequences, around 24% of them seen just once. The source material was PBMCs. The receptor source for this set is a human donor in good health (CMV status not recorded). Some clones in this sample may be carry-over from other donors' samples. The CDR3 runs from the conserved cysteine through the conserved F or W. D genes are given only for firm matches. Size is stated for part of the rows, as once, few or many counts, or as a class when the clone is expanded.

size	V	D	J	CDR3	DNA
few	TRBV29-1	TRBD2	TRBJ2-5	CSVEDRGLAGTDRETQYF	TGCAGCGTTGAAGATCGAGGACTAGCGGGAACGGATCGAGAGACCCAGTACTTC
few	TRBV2	.	TRBJ2-4	CASGGLAKNIQYF	TGTGCCTCCGGGGGGCTAGCCAAAAACATTCAGTACTTC
.	TRBV7-2	TRBD2	TRBJ2-3	CASSTSGIRTDTQYF	TGTGCCAGCAGCACTAGCGGGATAAGGACAGATACGCAGTATTTT
.	TRBV20-1	.	TRBJ1-4	CSAIATNEKLFF	TGCAGTGCTATTGCAACTAATGAAAAACTGTTTTTT
few	TRBV19	TRBD2	TRBJ2-5	CASSKGTTPLGETQYF	TGTGCCAGTAGTAAGGGGACTACTCCGCTGGGAGAGACCCAGTACTTC
.	TRBV7-9	.	TRBJ2-1	CASSRNKGGSYNEQFF	TGTGCCAGCAGCCGCAACAAGGGCGGGTCCTACAATGAGCAGTTCTTC
.	TRBV25-1	.	TRBJ2-5	CASSEFTGETQYF	TGTGCCAGCAGTGAATTTACTGGCGAGACCCAGTACTTC
.	TRBV5-1	TRBD1	TRBJ2-7	CASSLGRGTGTYEQYF	TGCGCCAGCAGCCTGGGACGGGGGACAGGAACCTACGAGCAGTACTTC
.	TRBV23-1	.	TRBJ2-3	CASSQIGKGPYTDTQYF	TGCGCCAGCAGTCAAATCGGAAAGGGTCCCTACACAGATACGCAGTATTTT
few	TRBV7-9	TRBD2	TRBJ2-1	CASSLGTSGNNEQFF	TGTGCCAGCAGCCTTGGGACTAGCGGGAACAATGAGCAGTTCTTC
.	TRBV28	TRBD1	TRBJ2-6	CASKGQVGSGANVLTF	TGTGCCAGCAAGGGACAGGTCGGTTCTGGGGCCAACGTCCTGACTTTC
.	TRBV11-1	.	TRBJ2-7	CASSVTTSYEQYF	TGTGCCAGCAGCGTAACTACTAGCTACGAGCAGTACTTC
few	TRBV18	TRBD1	TRBJ1-1	CASSHNPGQGFMNTEAFF	TGTGCCAGCTCACACAACCCGGGACAGGGGTTCATGAACACTGAAGCTTTCTTT
few	TRBV6-6	.	TRBJ1-5	CASSYSTAPREPQHF	TGTGCCAGCAGTTACTCGACGGCACCGAGGGAGCCCCAGCATTTT
many	TRBV12-3/TRBV12-4	TRBD2	TRBJ2-1	CASSKLAGESSYNEQFF	TGTGCCAGCAGTAAATTAGCGGGAGAGAGCTCCTACAATGAGCAGTTCTTC
many	TRBV7-9	.	TRBJ1-1	CASSSSGVWEAFF	TGTGCCAGCAGCTCATCAGGGGTTTGGGAAGCTTTCTTT
few	TRBV6-2/TRBV6-3	.	TRBJ2-1	CASSLFTGSSYNEQFF	TGTGCCAGCAGCCTCTTTACAGGGAGCTCCTACAATGAGCAGTTCTTC
.	TRBV20-1	.	TRBJ1-1	CSARDPRGPNTEAFF	TGCAGTGCTAGAGACCCCAGGGGCCCCAACACTGAAGCTTTCTTT
many	TRBV15	TRBD2	TRBJ2-1	CATSRDLADNSYNEQFF	TGTGCCACCAGCAGGGATCTAGCGGATAACTCCTACAATGAGCAGTTCTTC
.	TRBV6-6	.	TRBJ1-1	CASIGDTEAFF	TGTGCCAGCATCGGAGACACTGAAGCTTTCTTT
.	TRBV28	TRBD1	TRBJ1-2	CASSLPTGRGYTF	TGTGCCAGCAGTCTCCCGACAGGGCGGGGCTACACCTTC
.	TRBV28	TRBD1	TRBJ2-7	CASSLGQAHSYEQYF	TGTGCCAGCAGTCTGGGACAGGCCCACTCCTACGAGCAGTACTTC
.	TRBV5-4	TRBD2	TRBJ2-7	CASSTGLAGAHSYEQYF	TGTGCCAGCAGCACAGGACTAGCGGGAGCCCACTCCTACGAGCAGTACTTC
many	TRBV4-1	.	TRBJ2-2	CASSQANSGELFF	TGCGCCAGCAGCCAAGCGAACTCCGGGGAGCTGTTTTTT
many	TRBV28	TRBD2	TRBJ2-3	CASSSLAGGSQYF	TGTGCCAGCAGTTCCTTAGCGGGGGGCTCGCAGTATTTT
few	TRBV15	.	TRBJ1-2	CATSRGVGGNYGYTF	TGTGCCACCAGCAGAGGTGTCGGGGGGAACTATGGCTACACCTTC
.	TRBV28	TRBD2	TRBJ2-7	CASSFGGEGYEQYF	TGTGCCAGCAGTTTTGGGGGGGAAGGCTACGAGCAGTACTTC
.	TRBV4-2	TRBD2	TRBJ2-3	CASSQATSGTDTQYF	TGTGCCAGCAGCCAGGCCACTAGCGGCACAGATACGCAGTATTTT
few	TRBV2	.	TRBJ1-4	CASRGQVREKLFF	TGTGCCAGCAGAGGGCAGGTCCGAGAAAAACTGTTTTTT
many	TRBV6-1	.	TRBJ2-7	CASSDRLTYEQYF	TGTGCCAGCAGTGACAGGTTAACCTACGAGCAGTACTTC
many	TRBV7-2	.	TRBJ1-6	CASSSQPPGHTPLHF	TGTGCCAGCAGCTCACAACCGCCGGGACATACACCCCTCCACTTT
few	TRBV28	.	TRBJ1-2	CASSPPRRNYGYTF	TGTGCCAGCAGTCCACCAAGGAGGAACTATGGCTACACCTTC
few	TRBV5-1	.	TRBJ2-5	CASSLATPLKTQYF	TGCGCCAGCAGCTTGGCTACCCCCTTGAAGACCCAGTACTTC
.	TRBV27	.	TRBJ1-4	CASSLSGEKLFF	TGTGCCAGCAGTTTATCGGGGGAAAAACTGTTTTTT
few	TRBV6-1	TRBD1	TRBJ1-2	CASSEWTGGAQRGYTF	TGTGCCAGCAGTGAGTGGACAGGGGGCGCTCAGCGTGGCTACACCTTC
.	TRBV12-3/TRBV12-4	TRBD2	TRBJ2-1	CASSLRLAGGPSYNEQFF	TGTGCCAGCAGTTTAAGACTAGCGGGAGGGCCGTCCTACAATGAGCAGTTCTTC
.	TRBV7-3	.	TRBJ1-4	CASSSPRPLFNEKLFF	TGTGCCAGCAGCTCCCCCCGGCCACTTTTTAATGAAAAACTGTTTTTT
.	TRBV4-1	TRBD2	TRBJ2-5	CASSLSGTSGMMETQYF	TGCGCCAGCAGCCTTTCCGGGACTAGCGGGATGATGGAGACCCAGTACTTC
.	TRBV7-9	.	TRBJ2-3	CASSFSYTQYF	TGTGCCAGCAGCTTCTCCTATACGCAGTATTTT
few	TRBV7-9	TRBD1	TRBJ1-4	CASSTTGAPNEKLFF	TGTGCCAGCAGCACAACAGGGGCACCTAATGAAAAACTGTTTTTT
many	TRBV20-1	TRBD2	TRBJ2-1	CSARDQRLAGNEQFF	TGCAGTGCTAGAGATCAAAGGCTAGCGGGCAATGAGCAGTTCTTC
few	TRBV4-1	.	TRBJ1-5	CASSQGGYSNQPQHF	TGCGCCAGCAGCCAAGGAGGGTATAGCAATCAGCCCCAGCATTTT
many	TRBV29-1	.	TRBJ2-1	CSVPVGGEQFF	TGCAGCGTCCCGGTGGGGGGCGAGCAGTTCTTC
.	TRBV27	.	TRBJ1-1	CASSLGRVNTEAFF	TGTGCCAGCAGTTTGGGGAGGGTGAACACTGAAGCTTTCTTT
.	TRBV20-1	TRBD2	TRBJ2-3	CSAPTSGRQYF	TGCAGTGCACCAACTAGCGGGAGGCAGTATTTT
few	TRBV7-2	TRBD1	TRBJ1-2	CASRLTGTYGYTF	TGTGCCAGCAGGTTGACAGGGACCTATGGCTACACCTTC
.	TRBV5-1	TRBD1	TRBJ1-2	CASSLDRGARYGYTF	TGCGCCAGCAGCCTTGACAGGGGCGCCCGCTATGGCTACACCTTC
many	TRBV7-8	.	TRBJ2-1	CASSLGASSYNEQFF	TGTGCCAGCAGCTTAGGGGCCAGCTCCTACAATGAGCAGTTCTTC